This T cell receptor (beta chain) was found in a study of persistence of HIV-infected CD4 T cells. The libraries were made with immunoSEQ version 4 in survey mode. Profiling relied on immunoSEQ multiplex PCR, and the TCRdb table lists in-frame clones only, not all of them. This sample carries 35,000 to 50,000 clones, roughly 90% of them seen once, and the ten largest clones take about 1.7%. Germline CDR1 is SEHNR and CDR2 is FQNEAQ (reference sequence). CDR3 length: 14 amino acids. Deletions cut 0 bases from V and 0 bases from J, with 5 bases between. A word on this clone: Its target is not known.

Cells were stimulated nonspecifically with anti-CD3/anti-CD28 magnetic beads. Sorting selected CD4+ T cells upregulating both CD40 ligand and CD69. Study outcomes and limitations: TCR analyses could not target the rare provirus-carrying CMV-responding cells.

Sequences were derived from CD4+ T cells sorted from PBMCs after roughly 18-hour stimulation, sampled from a patient who received antiretroviral therapy. This sequence originates from an adult man with HIV who was CMV-seropositive. The J gene is TRBJ1-2, the V gene TRBV7-9; D unclear. CDR3 protein: CASSLAVSNYGYTF. The CDR3, as DNA: TGTGCCAGCAGCTTAGCAGTGTCTAACTATGGCTACACCTTC.